The entry that follows covers one T cell receptor (beta chain) sequence. Its antigen remains unknown. The sample comes from a study of blood T cells in healthy people across ages. Study outcomes and limitations: Per million T cells, the diversity of TCR beta decreased roughly linearly as age advanced. There were more naive CD4+ cells and higher diversity in long-lived donors than in aged donors.

A second PCR of 7 to 11 cycles used a sample-barcoded 5' primer and a J-beta primer mix. Researchers report that a template-switch adaptor with 12 random nucleotides tagged each cDNA molecule. Each sample yielded at least 2.5 million CDR3-containing paired-end reads. From the 5' RACE reads, TCRdb called clonotypes with MiXCR, one entry per CDR3 protein. In the table there are about 970,000 distinct CDR3 sequences, roughly half of which are singletons. This CDR3 region has 13 residues. Germline CDR1 DFQATT, CDR2 SNEGSKA (reference sequence). The receptor was isolated from a woman aged 55-69 years in good health. Sequencing was done on a sample of blood. V and J are TRBV20-1 and TRBJ1-5, with 8 bases that match TRBD1. The CDR3 protein is CGGGTGFNQPQHF. In nucleotides, the CDR3 is TGCGGGGGGGGGACAGGTTTTAATCAGCCCCAGCATTTT.